Given below is one T cell receptor beta chain in context. The antigen is not known. Distinct nucleotide sequences in the sample also encode this CDR3. The data are from a study of cytotoxic CD8 clonotypes in ibrutinib-treated CLL. Findings and limits, study-wide: Rising at ibrutinib response, clonality subsequently fell back toward baseline at progression. Baseline clonality exceeded age-matched healthy donors and tracked circulating CD8+ T-cell counts. The clonality rise at ibrutinib response reflected private clonotype expansion.

Libraries were prepared by immunoSEQ multiplex PCR; TCRdb keeps only in-frame clonotypes and omits some of them. The sample records under 150,000 clones, roughly 90% being singletons. V was trimmed by 0 bases and J by 0 bases, leaving 7 bases between them. This CDR3 region has 15 residues. Per the germline V gene, CDR1 is SGDLS and CDR2 is YYNGEE. TCR beta libraries used approximately 1.8 micrograms of genomic DNA from cryopreserved PBMCs. This TCR was recovered from a human donor with chronic lymphocytic leukemia. The chain uses TRBV9 and TRBJ1-3; D gene ambiguous. This specimen consisted of PBMCs, obtained after 12 months of ibrutinib treatment. The CDR3 here is CASSVEGSSGNTIYF. The CDR3 DNA is TGTGCCAGCAGCGTAGAAGGCAGCTCTGGAAACACCATATATTTT.